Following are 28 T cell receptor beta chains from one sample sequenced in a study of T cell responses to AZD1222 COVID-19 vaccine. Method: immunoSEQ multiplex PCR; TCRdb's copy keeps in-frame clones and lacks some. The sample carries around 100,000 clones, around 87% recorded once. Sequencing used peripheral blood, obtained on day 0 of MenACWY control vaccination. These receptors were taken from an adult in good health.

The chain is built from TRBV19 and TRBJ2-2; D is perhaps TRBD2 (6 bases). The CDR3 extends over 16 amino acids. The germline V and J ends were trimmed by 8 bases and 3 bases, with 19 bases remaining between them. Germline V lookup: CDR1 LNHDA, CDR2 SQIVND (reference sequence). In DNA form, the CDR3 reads TGTGCCAGTGCCTCCGGTACGGGGGTCGACACCGGGGAGCTGTTTTTT. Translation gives CASASGTGVDTGELFF.

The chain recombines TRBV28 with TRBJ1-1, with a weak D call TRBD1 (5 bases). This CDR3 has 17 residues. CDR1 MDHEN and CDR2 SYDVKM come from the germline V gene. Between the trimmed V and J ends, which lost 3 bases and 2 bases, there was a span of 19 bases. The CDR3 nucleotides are TGTGCCAGCAGTTTTTCCCTAATTCTTGGGGGTAACACTGAAGCTTTCTTT. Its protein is CASSFSLILGGNTEAFF.

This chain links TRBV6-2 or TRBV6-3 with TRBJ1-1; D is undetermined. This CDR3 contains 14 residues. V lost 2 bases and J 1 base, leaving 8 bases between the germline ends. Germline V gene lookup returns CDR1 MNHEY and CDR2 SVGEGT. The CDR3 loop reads CASSYKGQNTEAFF. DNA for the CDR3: TGTGCCAGCAGTTACAAAGGGCAGAACACTGAAGCTTTCTTT.

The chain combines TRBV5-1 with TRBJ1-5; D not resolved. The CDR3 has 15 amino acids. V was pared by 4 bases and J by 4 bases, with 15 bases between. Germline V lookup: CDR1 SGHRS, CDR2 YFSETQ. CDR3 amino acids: CASSEAGATNQPQHF. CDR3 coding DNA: TGCGCCAGCAGCGAGGCAGGAGCGACAAATCAGCCCCAGCATTTT.

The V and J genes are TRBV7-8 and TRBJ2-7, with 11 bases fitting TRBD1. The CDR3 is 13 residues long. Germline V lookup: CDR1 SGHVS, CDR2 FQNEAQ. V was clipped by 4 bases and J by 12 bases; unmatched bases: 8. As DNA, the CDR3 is TGTGCCAGCAGCTCCGGGACAGGGGGAAATCGGTACTTC. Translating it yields CASSSGTGGNRYF.

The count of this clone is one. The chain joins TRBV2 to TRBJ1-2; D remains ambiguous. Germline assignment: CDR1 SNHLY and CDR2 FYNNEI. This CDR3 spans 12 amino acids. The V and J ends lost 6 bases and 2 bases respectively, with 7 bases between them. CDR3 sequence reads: CASSQANYGYTF. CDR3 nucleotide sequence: TGTGCCAGCAGCCAGGCCAACTATGGCTACACCTTC.

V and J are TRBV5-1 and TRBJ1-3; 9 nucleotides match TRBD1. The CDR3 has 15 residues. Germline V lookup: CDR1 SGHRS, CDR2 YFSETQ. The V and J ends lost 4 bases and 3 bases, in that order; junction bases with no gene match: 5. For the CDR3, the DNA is TGCGCCAGCAGCACGGGACAGGGAGGTGGAAACACCATATATTTT. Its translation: CASSTGQGGGNTIYF.

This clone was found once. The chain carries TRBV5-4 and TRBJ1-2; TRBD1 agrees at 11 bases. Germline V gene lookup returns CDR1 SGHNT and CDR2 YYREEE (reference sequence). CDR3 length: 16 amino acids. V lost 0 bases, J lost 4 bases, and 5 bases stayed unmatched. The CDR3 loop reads CASSLATGQGGYGYTF. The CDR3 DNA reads TGTGCCAGCAGCTTGGCAACGGGACAGGGGGGCTATGGCTACACCTTC.

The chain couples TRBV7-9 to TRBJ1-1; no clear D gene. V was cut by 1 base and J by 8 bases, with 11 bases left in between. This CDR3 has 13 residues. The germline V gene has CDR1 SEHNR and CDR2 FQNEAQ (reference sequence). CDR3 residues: CASSLGTPSEAFF. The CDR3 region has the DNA TGTGCCAGCAGCTTAGGTACACCGTCAGAAGCTTTCTTT.

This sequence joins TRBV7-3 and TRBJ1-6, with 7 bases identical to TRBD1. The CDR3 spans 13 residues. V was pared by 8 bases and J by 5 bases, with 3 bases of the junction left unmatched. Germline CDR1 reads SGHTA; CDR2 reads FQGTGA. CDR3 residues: CASGTDHNSPLHF. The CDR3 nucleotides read TGTGCCAGCGGGACAGACCATAATTCACCCCTCCACTTT.

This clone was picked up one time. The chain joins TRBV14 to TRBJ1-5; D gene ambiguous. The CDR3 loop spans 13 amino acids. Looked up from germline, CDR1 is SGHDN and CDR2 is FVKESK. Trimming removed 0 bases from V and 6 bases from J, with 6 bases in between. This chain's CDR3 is CASSQDGGQPQHF. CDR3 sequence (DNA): TGTGCCAGCAGCCAAGATGGCGGTCAGCCCCAGCATTTT.

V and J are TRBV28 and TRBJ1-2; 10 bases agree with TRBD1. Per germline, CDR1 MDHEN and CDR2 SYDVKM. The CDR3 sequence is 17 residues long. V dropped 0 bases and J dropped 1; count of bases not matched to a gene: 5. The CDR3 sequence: CASSLWEGDRGNYGYTF. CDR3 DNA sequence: TGTGCCAGCAGTTTATGGGAGGGGGACAGGGGTAACTATGGCTACACCTTC.

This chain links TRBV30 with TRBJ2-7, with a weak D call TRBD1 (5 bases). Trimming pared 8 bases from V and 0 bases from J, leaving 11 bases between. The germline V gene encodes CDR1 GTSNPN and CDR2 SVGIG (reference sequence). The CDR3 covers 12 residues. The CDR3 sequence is CALQESSYEQYF. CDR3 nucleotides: TGTGCCCTACAGGAGAGCTCCTACGAGCAGTACTTC.

CDR3 nucleotide sequence: TGTGCCAGCAGCGCGAGGGTGGAGGTTACTAATTCACCCCTCCACTTT. It specifies CASSARVEVTNSPLHF. This rearrangement joins TRBV9 to TRBJ1-6, with unresolved D. Germline CDR1 reads SGDLS; CDR2 reads YYNGEE. This CDR3 region has 16 residues. Deletions cut 3 bases from V and 6 bases from J, with 16 bases between. Full variable domain (missing parts from reference TRBV9 and TRBJ1-6): DSGVTQTPKHLITATGQRVTLRCSPRSGDLSVYWYQQSLDQGLQFLIQYYNGEERAKGNILERFSAQQFPDLHSELNLSSLELGDSALYFCASSARVEVTNSPLHFGNGTRLTVT.

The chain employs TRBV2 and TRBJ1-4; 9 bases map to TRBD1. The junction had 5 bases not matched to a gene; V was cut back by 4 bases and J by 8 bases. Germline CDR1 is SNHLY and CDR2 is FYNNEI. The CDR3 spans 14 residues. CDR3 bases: TGTGCCAGCAGTGTACAGGGGGCGTTGGAAAAACTGTTTTTT. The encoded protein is CASSVQGALEKLFF.

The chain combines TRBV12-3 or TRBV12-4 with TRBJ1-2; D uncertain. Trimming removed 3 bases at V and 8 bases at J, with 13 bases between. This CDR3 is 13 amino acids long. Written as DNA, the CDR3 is TGTGCCAGCAGTTTGGGTCGTTTCGGGGGCTACACCTTC. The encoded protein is CASSLGRFGGYTF.

CDR3 loop: CASSLVGTGVRNEQFF. CDR3 nucleotides: TGCGCCAGCAGCTTGGTCGGGACAGGGGTCAGGAATGAGCAGTTCTTC. This chain joins TRBV5-1 and TRBJ2-1, with 10 bases that match TRBD1. The CDR3 length is 16 residues. V gave up 0 bases and J gave up 7 bases; unmatched junction bases: 7. Germline CDR1 reads SGHRS; CDR2 reads YFSETQ. Full variable domain (outside the CDR3, taken from reference TRBV5-1 and TRBJ2-1): KAGVTQTPRYLIKTRGQQVTLSCSPISGHRSVSWYQQTPGQGLQFLFEYFSETQRNKGNFPGRFSGRQFSNSRSEMNVSTLELGDSALYLCASSLVGTGVRNEQFFGPGTRLTVL.

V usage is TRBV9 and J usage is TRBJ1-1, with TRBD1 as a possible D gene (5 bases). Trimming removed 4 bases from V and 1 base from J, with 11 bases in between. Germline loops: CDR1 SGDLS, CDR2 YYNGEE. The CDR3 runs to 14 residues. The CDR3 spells CASSPDGGNTEAFF. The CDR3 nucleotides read TGTGCCAGCAGCCCCGATGGGGGGAACACTGAAGCTTTCTTT.

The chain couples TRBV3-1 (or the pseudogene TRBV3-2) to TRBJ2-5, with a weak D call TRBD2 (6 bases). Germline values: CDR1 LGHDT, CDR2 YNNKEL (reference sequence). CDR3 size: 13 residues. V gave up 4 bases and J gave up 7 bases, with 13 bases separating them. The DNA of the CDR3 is TGTGCCAGCAGCCGTACTAGCCGAGGGACCCAGTACTTC. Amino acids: CASSRTSRGTQYF.

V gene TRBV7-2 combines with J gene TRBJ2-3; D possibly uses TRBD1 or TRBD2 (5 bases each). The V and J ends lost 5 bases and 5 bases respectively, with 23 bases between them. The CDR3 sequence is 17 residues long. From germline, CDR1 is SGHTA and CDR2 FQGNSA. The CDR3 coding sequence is TGTGCCAGCAGCCTCAGAGGGCGCCGAGGGGTGGGAGATACGCAGTATTTT. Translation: CASSLRGRRGVGDTQYF.

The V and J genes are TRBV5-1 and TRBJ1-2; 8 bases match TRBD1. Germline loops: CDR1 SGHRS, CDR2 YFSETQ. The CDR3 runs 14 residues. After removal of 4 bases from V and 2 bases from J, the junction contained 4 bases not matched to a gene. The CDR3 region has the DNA TGCGCCAGCAGCCCGGGACAGGAAAACTATGGCTACACCTTC. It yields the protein CASSPGQENYGYTF.

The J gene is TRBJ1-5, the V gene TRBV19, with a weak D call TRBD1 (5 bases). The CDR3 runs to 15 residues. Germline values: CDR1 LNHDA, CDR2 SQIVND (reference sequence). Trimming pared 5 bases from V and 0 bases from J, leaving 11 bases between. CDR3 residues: CASSVGTYSNQPQHF. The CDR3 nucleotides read TGTGCCAGTAGTGTGGGGACCTATAGCAATCAGCCCCAGCATTTT.

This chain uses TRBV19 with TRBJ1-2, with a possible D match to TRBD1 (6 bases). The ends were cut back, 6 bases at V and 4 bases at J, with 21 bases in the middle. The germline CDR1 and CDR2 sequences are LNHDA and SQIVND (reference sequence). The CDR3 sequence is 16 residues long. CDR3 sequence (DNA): TGTGCCAGTAGCCCTTGGGGGCCCCCAAATGGCTATGGCTACACCTTC. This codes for CASSPWGPPNGYGYTF.

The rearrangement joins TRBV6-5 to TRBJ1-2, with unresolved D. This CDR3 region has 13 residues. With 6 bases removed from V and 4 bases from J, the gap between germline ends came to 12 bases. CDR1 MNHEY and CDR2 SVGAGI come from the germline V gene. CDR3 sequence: CASRSTSFYGYTF. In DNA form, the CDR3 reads TGTGCCAGCAGGTCGACGAGCTTCTATGGCTACACCTTC.

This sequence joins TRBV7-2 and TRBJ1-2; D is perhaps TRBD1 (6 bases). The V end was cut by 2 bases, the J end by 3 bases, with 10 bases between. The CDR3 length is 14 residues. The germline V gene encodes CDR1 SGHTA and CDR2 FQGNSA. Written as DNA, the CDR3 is TGTGCCAGCAGCTTACGCAGGGGAGACTATGGCTACACCTTC. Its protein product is CASSLRRGDYGYTF.

CDR3 in DNA: TGCGCCAGCAGCCCCAGGGGGAGAGACACCGGGGAGCTGTTTTTT. It encodes CASSPRGRDTGELFF. The V gene is TRBV5-1, the J gene TRBJ2-2; 7 bases map to TRBD1. Germline trimming cut 4 bases from V and 3 bases from J; bases unmatched to any gene: 6. The germline V gene has CDR1 SGHRS and CDR2 YFSETQ. This CDR3 contains 15 residues.

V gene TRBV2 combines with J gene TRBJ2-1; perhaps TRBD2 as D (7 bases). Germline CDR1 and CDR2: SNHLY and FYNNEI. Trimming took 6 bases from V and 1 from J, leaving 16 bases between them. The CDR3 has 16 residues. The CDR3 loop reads CASSRGRGYSYNEQFF. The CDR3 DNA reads TGTGCCAGCAGCCGAGGGAGGGGGTATTCCTACAATGAGCAGTTCTTC.

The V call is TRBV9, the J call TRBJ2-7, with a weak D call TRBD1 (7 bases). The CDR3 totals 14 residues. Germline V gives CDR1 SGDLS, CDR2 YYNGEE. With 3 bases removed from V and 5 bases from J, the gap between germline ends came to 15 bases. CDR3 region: CASSGAGGGNEQYF. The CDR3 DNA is TGTGCCAGCAGCGGAGCAGGGGGAGGCAACGAGCAGTACTTC.